Listed below are T cell receptor beta chains from one sample, sequenced in a study of T-cell memory formation after mild COVID-19. TCRdb analysed the 5' RACE reads with MiXCR anew, one entry per CDR3 protein. The sample includes approximately 99,000 distinct CDR3 sequences, about a sixth of them seen just once. Input material: PBMCs or a T cell subset sorted from them (not recorded which). Receptors were obtained from a man between 18 and 29 years old who had mild COVID-19 (a few samples of this study predate the infection). Cell type and time point are not known. Each CDR3 is given with its conserved first and last residue. The D gene is left open where the match is weak. Some rows mark clone size as missing; the rest say once, few, many or name a class of expanded clone.

clone size,V gene,D gene,J gene,CDR3 DNA,CDR3 protein
-,TRBV7-3,TRBD1,TRBJ2-5,TGTGCCAGCAGCTCCTCCCGGGACAGGGGGCTCGGGACCCAGTACTTC,CASSSSRDRGLGTQYF
few,TRBV7-2,TRBD1,TRBJ1-6,TGTGCCAGCAGCATGGCAGGGGGTGGACCCCTCCACTTT,CASSMAGGGPLHF
-,TRBV12-3/TRBV12-4,TRBD2,TRBJ2-4,TGTGCCAGCAGTTTAAACAGCGGGAGGGACGTAGACATTCAGTACTTC,CASSLNSGRDVDIQYF
-,TRBV30,-,TRBJ2-7,TGTGCCGGCACGGAGAAGTCGGGGCCCTACGAGCAGTACTTC,CAGTEKSGPYEQYF
few,TRBV20-1,TRBD2,TRBJ2-1,TGCAGTGCTAGAACTAGCGGGGGGGCTAATGAGCAGTTCTTC,CSARTSGGANEQFF
few,TRBV7-2,-,TRBJ2-3,TGTGCCAGCAGCCCCAGGGACGCGGGGACGCAGTATTTT,CASSPRDAGTQYF
-,TRBV5-1,-,TRBJ2-5,TGCGCCAGCAGATCGTTGAGGCTAGGACAGCAAGAGACCCAGTACTTC,CASRSLRLGQQETQYF
-,TRBV7-2,-,TRBJ2-7,TGTGCCAGCAGCCGTCGGGGAGGAGGGGTCGAGCAGTACTTC,CASSRRGGGVEQYF
few,TRBV7-2,TRBD2,TRBJ2-5,TGTGCCAGCAGCCCGCGACACCCGGCCGGGGGGGAGACCCAGTACTTC,CASSPRHPAGGETQYF
-,TRBV14,TRBD1,TRBJ1-2,TGTGCCAGCAGCCCCGTGGACAGGACCCTCTATGGCTACACCTTC,CASSPVDRTLYGYTF
few,TRBV20-1,TRBD1,TRBJ2-3,TGCAGTGCTTGGGGACAGTTAAGCACAGATACGCAGTATTTT,CSAWGQLSTDTQYF
few,TRBV4-3,TRBD1,TRBJ1-3,TGCGCCAGCAGCCAGGAGGGACAGCCAGGAAGAAACACCATATATTTT,CASSQEGQPGRNTIYF
many,TRBV5-1,TRBD1,TRBJ2-3,TGCGCCAGCAGCTTCGGGACAGCCTCCACAGATACGCAGTATTTT,CASSFGTASTDTQYF